Listed below are T cell receptor beta chains from one sample, sequenced in a study of cytomegalovirus exposure and HLA in healthy donors. Method: immunoSEQ multiplex PCR; TCRdb's copy keeps in-frame clones and lacks some. The sample has fewer than 120,000 clones, approximately 79% seen once. The sequencing sample was made of PBMCs. The receptors shown here come from a man aged 25-45 years in good health and CMV-seropositive. Both conserved end residues are part of each CDR3. Not all rows give a size; the values are once, few, many and, for expanded clones, a class.

CDR3 protein	J gene	V gene	clone size
CASSLSAGELFF	TRBJ2-2	TRBV5-1	many
CASSLPDSQETQYF	TRBJ2-5	TRBV28	-
CASSKVLDLTGELFF	TRBJ2-2	TRBV21-1	-
CASSKDPGPYGYTF	TRBJ1-2	TRBV21-1	-
CASGASGETQYF	TRBJ2-5	TRBV2	-
CASSFGLATDTQYF	TRBJ2-3	TRBV5-6	-
CASGLGGGGNQPQHF	TRBJ1-5	TRBV12-5	-
CASSASPGLDTQYF	TRBJ2-3	TRBV7-3	-
CASSKGGGSYEQYF	TRBJ2-7	TRBV7-3	-
CASSWGQGWTEAFF	TRBJ1-1	TRBV5-6	many
CASSLIPGQGSSGYTF	TRBJ1-2	TRBV6-4	-
CASKRDRAYEQYF	-	TRBV2	-
CASSSYSGASSYEQYF	TRBJ2-7	TRBV7-8	-
CASSTPGERQPQHF	TRBJ1-5	TRBV19	few
CASSQGTSGFQETQYF	TRBJ2-5	TRBV4-2	-
CASKTGQASYEQYF	TRBJ2-7	TRBV6-5	few
CASSGEDRTLYGYTF	TRBJ1-2	TRBV2	-
CASSLAHAEGYTF	TRBJ1-2	TRBV11-3	many
CASSLGVTDNEKLFF	TRBJ1-4	TRBV5-4	-
CATRGLAGGPEETQYF	TRBJ2-5	TRBV10-3	-
CSARGGYGYTF	TRBJ1-2	TRBV20-1	medium-sized
CASSRGHLNTGELFF	TRBJ2-2	TRBV7-3	-
CASSSLEDTWGGYEQYF	TRBJ2-7	TRBV11-3	-
CASSPPGGGGNYGYTF	TRBJ1-2	TRBV18	-
CASSQEGDRAEAFF	TRBJ1-1	TRBV4-1	few